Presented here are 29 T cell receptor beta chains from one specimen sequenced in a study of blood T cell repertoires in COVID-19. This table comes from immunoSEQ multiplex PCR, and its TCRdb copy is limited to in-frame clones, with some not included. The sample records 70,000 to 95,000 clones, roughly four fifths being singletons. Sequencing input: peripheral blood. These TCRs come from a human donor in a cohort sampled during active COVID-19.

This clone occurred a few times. The CDR3 region has the DNA TGTGCCAGCAGTCCGAGGACAGGGGGCTATCAGCCCCAGCATTTT. Its protein product is CASSPRTGGYQPQHF. This rearrangement joins TRBV27 to TRBJ1-5; 11 nucleotides align to TRBD1. With V trimmed by 5 bases and J by 5 bases, 5 bases remained unmatched. CDR1 is MNHEY, CDR2 SMNVEV, per germline (reference sequence). This CDR3 comprises 15 residues.

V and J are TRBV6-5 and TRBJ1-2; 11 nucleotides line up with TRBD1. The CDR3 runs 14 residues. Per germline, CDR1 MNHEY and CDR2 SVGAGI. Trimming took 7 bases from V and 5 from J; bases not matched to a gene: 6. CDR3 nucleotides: TGTGCCAGCAAATCCGGGACAGGGGGGTATGGCTACACCTTC. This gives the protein CASKSGTGGYGYTF.

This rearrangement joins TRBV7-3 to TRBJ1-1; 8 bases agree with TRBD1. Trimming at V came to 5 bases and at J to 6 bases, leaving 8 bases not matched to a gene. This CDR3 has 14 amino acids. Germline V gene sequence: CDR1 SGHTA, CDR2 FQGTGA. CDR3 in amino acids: CASSHPDRGAEAFF. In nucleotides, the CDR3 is TGTGCCAGCAGCCACCCAGACAGGGGTGCTGAAGCTTTCTTT.

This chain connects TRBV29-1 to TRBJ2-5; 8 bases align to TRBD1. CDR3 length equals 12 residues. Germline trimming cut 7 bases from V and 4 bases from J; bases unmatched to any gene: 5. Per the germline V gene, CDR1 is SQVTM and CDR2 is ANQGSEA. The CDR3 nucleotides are TGCAGCGGCTCCGGGACAGGAGAGACCCAGTACTTC. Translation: CSGSGTGETQYF.

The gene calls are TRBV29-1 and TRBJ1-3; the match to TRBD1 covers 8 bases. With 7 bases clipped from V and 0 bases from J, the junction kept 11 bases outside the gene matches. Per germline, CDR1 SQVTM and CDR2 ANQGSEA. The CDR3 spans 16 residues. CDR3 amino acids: CSAKMGTGNSGNTIYF. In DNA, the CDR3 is TGCAGCGCCAAAATGGGGACAGGAAACTCTGGAAACACCATATATTTT.

The chain's CDR3 is CASSESRVGANVLTF. CDR3 DNA: TGCGCCAGCAGTGAGTCACGGGTTGGGGCCAACGTCCTGACTTTC. The chain couples TRBV10-2 to TRBJ2-6, with no clear D. V lost 0 bases and J lost 3, with 6 bases in between. The CDR3 contains 15 residues. In germline, CDR1 is WSHSY, CDR2 SAAADI.

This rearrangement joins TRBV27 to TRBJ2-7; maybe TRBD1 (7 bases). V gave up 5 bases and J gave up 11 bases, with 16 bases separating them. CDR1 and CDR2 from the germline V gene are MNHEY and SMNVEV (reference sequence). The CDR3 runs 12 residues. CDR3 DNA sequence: TGTGCCAGCAGTCCCCACAGGGGACTTGAGTACTTC. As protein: CASSPHRGLEYF.

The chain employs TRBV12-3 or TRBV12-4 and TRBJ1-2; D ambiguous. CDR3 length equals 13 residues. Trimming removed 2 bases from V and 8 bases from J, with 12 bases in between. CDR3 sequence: CASSLMAAEGYTF. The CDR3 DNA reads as TGTGCCAGCAGTTTAATGGCAGCGGAAGGCTACACCTTC.

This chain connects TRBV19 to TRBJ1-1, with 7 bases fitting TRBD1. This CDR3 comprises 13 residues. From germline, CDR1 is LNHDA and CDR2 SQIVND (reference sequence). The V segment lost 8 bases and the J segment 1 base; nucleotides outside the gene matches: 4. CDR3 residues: CASSGQRNTEAFF. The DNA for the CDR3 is TGTGCCAGTTCGGGACAGAGGAACACTGAAGCTTTCTTT.

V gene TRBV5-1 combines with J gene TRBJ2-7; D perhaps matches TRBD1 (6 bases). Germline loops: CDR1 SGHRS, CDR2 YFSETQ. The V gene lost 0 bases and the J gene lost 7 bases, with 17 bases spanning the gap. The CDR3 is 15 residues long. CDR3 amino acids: CASSLVGQSVREQYF. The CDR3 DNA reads TGCGCCAGCAGCTTGGTTGGACAGAGCGTACGGGAGCAGTACTTC.

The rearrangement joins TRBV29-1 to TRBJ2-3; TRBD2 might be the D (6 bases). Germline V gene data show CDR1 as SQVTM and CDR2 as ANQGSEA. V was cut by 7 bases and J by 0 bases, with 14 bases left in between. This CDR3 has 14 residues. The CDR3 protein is CSAEGRGSTDTQYF. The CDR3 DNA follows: TGCAGCGCCGAGGGACGGGGGAGCACAGATACGCAGTATTTT.

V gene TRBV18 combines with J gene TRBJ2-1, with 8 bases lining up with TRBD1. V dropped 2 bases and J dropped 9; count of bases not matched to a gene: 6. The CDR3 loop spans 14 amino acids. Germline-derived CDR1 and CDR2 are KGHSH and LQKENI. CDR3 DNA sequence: TGTGCCAGCTCACCAACAGGGGGGCGAGGTGAGCAGTTCTTC. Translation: CASSPTGGRGEQFF.

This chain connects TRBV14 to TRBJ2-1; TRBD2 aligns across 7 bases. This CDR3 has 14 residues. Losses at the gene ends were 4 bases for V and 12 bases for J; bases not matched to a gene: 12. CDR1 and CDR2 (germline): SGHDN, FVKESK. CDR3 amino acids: CASSPFSRLAVQFF. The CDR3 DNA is TGTGCCAGCAGCCCCTTCTCCCGGCTAGCGGTGCAGTTCTTC.

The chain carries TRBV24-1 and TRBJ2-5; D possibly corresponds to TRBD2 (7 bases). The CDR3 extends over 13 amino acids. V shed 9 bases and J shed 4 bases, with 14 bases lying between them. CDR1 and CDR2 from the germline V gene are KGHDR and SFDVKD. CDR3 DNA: TGTGCCACCGAAGGGGGGGCCGGAGAGACCCAGTACTTC. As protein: CATEGGAGETQYF.

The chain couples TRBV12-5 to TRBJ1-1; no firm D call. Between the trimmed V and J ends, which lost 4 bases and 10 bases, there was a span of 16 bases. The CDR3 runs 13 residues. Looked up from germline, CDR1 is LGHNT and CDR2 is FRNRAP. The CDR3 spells CASGSASVPVAFF. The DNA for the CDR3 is TGTGCTAGTGGTTCCGCTTCGGTCCCTGTAGCTTTCTTT.

The CDR3 loop is CASRQEGGSSYEQYF. The CDR3 coding sequence is TGTGCCAGCCGCCAGGAGGGGGGGAGCTCCTACGAGCAGTACTTC. The chain joins TRBV27 to TRBJ2-7; maybe TRBD2 (7 bases). This CDR3 has 15 amino acids. Germline V CDR1 and CDR2: MNHEY, SMNVEV (reference sequence). V lost 8 bases to trimming and J lost 0 bases, with 17 bases between them.

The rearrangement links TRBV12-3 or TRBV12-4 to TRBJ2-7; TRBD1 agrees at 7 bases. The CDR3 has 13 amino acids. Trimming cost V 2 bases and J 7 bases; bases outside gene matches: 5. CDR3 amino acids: CASSLRGPREQYF. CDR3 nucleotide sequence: TGTGCCAGCAGTTTAAGGGGGCCGAGGGAGCAGTACTTC.

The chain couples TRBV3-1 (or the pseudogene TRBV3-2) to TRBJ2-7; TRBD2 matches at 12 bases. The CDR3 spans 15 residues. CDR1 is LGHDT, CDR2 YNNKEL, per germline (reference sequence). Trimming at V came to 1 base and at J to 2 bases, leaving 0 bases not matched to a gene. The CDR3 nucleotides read TGTGCCAGCAGCCAAGGACTAGCGGGGGCCTACGAGCAGTACTTC. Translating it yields CASSQGLAGAYEQYF.

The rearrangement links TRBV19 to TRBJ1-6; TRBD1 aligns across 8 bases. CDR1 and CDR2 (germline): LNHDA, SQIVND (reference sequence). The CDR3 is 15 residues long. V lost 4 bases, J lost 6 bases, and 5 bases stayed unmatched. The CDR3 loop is CASSTTGQVNSPLHF. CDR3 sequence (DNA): TGTGCCAGTAGTACGACGGGACAGGTTAATTCACCCCTCCACTTT.

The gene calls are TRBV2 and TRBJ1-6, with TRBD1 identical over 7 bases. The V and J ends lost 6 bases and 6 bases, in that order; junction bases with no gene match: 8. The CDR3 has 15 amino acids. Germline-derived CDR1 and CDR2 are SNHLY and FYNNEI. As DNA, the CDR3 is TGTGCCAGCAGGACTCCGGGACAGAGTAATTCACCCCTCCACTTT. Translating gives CASRTPGQSNSPLHF.

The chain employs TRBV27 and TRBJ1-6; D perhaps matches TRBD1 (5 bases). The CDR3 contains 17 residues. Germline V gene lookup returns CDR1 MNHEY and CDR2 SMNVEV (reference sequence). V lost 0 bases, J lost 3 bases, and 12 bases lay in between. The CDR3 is CASSLSRGGYYNSPLHF. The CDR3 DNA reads TGTGCCAGCAGTTTATCCCGGGGGGGATACTATAATTCACCCCTCCACTTT.

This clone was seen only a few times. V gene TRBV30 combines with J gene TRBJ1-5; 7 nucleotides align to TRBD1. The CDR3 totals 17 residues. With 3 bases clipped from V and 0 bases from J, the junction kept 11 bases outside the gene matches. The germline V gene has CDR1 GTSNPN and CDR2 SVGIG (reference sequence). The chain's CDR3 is CAWRDRLGVGSNQPQHF. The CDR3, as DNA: TGTGCCTGGAGGGACAGGTTGGGGGTAGGTAGCAATCAGCCCCAGCATTTT.

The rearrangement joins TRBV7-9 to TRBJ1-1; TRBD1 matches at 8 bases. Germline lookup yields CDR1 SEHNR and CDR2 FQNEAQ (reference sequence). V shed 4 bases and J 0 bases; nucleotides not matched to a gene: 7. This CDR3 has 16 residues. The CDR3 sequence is CASSSDRGVLNTEAFF. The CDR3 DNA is TGTGCCAGCAGCTCCGACAGGGGAGTTTTGAACACTGAAGCTTTCTTT.

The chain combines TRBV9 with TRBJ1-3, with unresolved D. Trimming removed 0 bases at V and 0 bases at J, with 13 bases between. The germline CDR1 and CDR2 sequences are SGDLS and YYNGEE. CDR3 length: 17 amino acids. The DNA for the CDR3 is TGTGCCAGCAGCGTAGTCAGCGGGGTCCTCTCTGGAAACACCATATATTTT. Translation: CASSVVSGVLSGNTIYF.

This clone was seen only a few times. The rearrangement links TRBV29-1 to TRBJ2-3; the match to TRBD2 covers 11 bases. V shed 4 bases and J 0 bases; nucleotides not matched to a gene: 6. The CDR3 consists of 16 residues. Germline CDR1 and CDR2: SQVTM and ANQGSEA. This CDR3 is CSVVLAGGPSTDTQYF. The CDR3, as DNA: TGCAGCGTTGTTCTAGCGGGGGGCCCGAGCACAGATACGCAGTATTTT.

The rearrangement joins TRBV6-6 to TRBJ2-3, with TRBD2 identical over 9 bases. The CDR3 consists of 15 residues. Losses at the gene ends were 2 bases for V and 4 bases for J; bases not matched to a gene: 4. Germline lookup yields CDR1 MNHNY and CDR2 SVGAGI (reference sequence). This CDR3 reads CASSYAGGGPDTQYF. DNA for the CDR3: TGTGCCAGCAGTTACGCGGGGGGGGGCCCAGATACGCAGTATTTT.

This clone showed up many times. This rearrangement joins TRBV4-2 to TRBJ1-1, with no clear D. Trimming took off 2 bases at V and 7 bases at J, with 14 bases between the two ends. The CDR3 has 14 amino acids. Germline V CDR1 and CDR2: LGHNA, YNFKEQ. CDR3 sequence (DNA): TGTGCCAGCAGCCAACAAGCGGGAGGAGGTGAAGCTTTCTTT. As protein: CASSQQAGGGEAFF.

This chain's CDR3 is CASSHMAARYTGELFF. In DNA form, the CDR3 reads TGTGCCAGCAGCCATATGGCCGCCCGATACACCGGGGAGCTGTTTTTT. J is TRBJ2-2 and V is TRBV3-1 (or the pseudogene TRBV3-2); no definite D call. Deletions cut 3 bases from V and 3 bases from J, with 14 bases between. Per germline, CDR1 LGHDT and CDR2 YNNKEL (reference sequence). The CDR3 totals 16 residues.

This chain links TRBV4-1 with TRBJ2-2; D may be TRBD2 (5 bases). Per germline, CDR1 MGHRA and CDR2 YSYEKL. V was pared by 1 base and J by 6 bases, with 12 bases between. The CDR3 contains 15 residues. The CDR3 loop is CASSQVGGGSGELFF. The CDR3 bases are TGCGCCAGCAGCCAAGTTGGAGGTGGATCCGGGGAGCTGTTTTTT.